The sequence of this TCR beta chain was determined in a study of T cell changes during pregnancy in multiple sclerosis. The CDR3 is made up of 16 amino acids. Trimming left V 4 bases short and J 2 bases short, with 17 bases between. In germline, CDR1 is MNHEY, CDR2 SVGAGI. The table came from immunoSEQ multiplex PCR; TCRdb's copy has only in-frame clones and leaves some out. Of 70,000 to 100,000 clones listed, about 93% were seen once; the top ten hold around 4.5%. This sequence originates from a female donor with multiple sclerosis, enrolled in a pregnancy study. Sequencing used peripheral blood, obtained in the first trimester of pregnancy. The rearrangement uses TRBV6-5 and TRBJ1-2, with D possibly TRBD1 on 5 matching bases. CDR3: CASSSPGGVGNYGYTF. The CDR3, as DNA: TGTGCCAGCAGTTCACCGGGAGGGGTGGGCAACTATGGCTACACCTTC.